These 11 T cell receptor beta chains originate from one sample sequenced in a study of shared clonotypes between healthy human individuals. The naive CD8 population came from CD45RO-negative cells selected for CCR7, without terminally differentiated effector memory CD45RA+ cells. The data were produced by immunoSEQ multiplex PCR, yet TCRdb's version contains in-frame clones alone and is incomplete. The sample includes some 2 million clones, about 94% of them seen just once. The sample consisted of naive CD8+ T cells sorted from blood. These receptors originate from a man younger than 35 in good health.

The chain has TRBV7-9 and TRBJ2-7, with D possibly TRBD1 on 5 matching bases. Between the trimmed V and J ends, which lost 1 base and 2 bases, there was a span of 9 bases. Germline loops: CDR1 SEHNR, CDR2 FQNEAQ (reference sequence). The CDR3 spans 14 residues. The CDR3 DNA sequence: TGTGCCAGCAGCTTAGGAGGACATACCTACGAGCAGTACTTC. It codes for CASSLGGHTYEQYF.

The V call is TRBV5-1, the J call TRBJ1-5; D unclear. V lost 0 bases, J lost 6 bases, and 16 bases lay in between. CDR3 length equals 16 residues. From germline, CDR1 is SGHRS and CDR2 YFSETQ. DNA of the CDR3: TGCGCCAGCAGCTTGGGCGCGGGTGGCGCAGGTCAGCCCCAGCATTTT. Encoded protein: CASSLGAGGAGQPQHF.

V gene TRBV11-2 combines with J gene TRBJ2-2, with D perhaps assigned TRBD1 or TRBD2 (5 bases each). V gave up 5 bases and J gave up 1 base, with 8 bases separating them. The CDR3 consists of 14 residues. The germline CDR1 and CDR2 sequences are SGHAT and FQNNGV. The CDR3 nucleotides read TGTGCCAGCAGCGAGAGGGGGAACACCGGGGAGCTGTTTTTT. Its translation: CASSERGNTGELFF.

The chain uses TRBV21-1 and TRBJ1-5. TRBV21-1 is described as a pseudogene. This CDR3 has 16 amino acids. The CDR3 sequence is CASSKIRVQSNQPQHF. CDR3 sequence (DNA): TGTGCCAGCAGCAAAATCCGGGTCCAGAGCAATCAGCCCCAGCATTTT.

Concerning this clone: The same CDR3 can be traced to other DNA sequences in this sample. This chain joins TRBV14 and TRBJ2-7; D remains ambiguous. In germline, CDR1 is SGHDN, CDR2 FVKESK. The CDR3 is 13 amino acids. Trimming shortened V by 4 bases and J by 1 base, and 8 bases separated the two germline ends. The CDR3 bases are TGTGCCAGCAGCCCGGGCCAGTCCTACGAGCAGTACTTC. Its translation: CASSPGQSYEQYF.

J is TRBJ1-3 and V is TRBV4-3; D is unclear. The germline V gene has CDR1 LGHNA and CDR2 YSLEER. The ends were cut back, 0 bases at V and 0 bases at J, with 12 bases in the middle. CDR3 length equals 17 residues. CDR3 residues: CASSQDLEGYSGNTIYF. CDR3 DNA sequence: TGCGCCAGCAGCCAAGACCTTGAGGGCTACTCTGGAAACACCATATATTTT.

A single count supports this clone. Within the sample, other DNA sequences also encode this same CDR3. The CDR3 nucleotides read TGTGCCAGCAGCGTAACAGGGACAGGGAGCACTGAAGCTTTCTTT. As protein: CASSVTGTGSTEAFF. The chain recombines TRBV9 with TRBJ1-1, with 9 bases fitting TRBD1. After removal of 1 base from V and 4 bases from J, the junction contained 5 bases not matched to a gene. The length of the CDR3 is 15 residues. Germline V lookup: CDR1 SGDLS, CDR2 YYNGEE.

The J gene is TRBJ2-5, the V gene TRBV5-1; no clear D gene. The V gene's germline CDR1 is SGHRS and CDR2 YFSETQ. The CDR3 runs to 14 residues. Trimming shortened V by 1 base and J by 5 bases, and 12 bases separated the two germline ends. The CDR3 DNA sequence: TGCGCCAGCAGCTTGTGGGCAGGTGGGGAGACCCAGTACTTC. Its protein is CASSLWAGGETQYF.

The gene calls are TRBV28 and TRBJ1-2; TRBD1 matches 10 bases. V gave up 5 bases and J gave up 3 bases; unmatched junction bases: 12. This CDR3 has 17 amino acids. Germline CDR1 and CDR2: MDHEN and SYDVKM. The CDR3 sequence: CASSTTWGDRGHYGYTF. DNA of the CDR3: TGTGCCAGCAGTACCACTTGGGGGGACAGGGGTCACTATGGCTACACCTTC.

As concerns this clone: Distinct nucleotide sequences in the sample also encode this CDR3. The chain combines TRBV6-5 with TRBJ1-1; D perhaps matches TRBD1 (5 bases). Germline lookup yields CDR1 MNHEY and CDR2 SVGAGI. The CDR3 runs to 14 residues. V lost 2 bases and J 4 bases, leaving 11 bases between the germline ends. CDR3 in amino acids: CASSYGGWGTEAFF. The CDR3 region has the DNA TGTGCCAGCAGTTACGGGGGTTGGGGCACTGAAGCTTTCTTT.

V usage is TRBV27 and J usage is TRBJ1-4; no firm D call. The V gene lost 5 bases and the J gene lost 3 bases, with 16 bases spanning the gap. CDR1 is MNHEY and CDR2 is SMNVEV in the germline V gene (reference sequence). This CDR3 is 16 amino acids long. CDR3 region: CASSVALPRPNEKLFF. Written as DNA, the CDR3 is TGTGCCAGCAGTGTTGCTTTGCCCAGACCTAATGAAAAACTGTTTTTT.